The clone carrying this TCR beta chain appeared a few times. CDR1 is PRHDT, CDR2 FYEKMQ, per germline (reference sequence). Trimming cost V 2 bases and J 8 bases, with 10 bases left between them. This CDR3 region has 13 residues. The authors prepared the TCRbeta library with unique molecular identifiers. One entry per CDR3 protein results from TCRdb running MiXCR on the PCR reads. The sample lists some 280,000 distinct CDR3 sequences, about a tenth occurring once. This sample stems from a study of T-cell reconstitution after alpha-beta-depleted transplantation in children. The chain recombines TRBV13 with TRBJ2-1, with D unresolved. The specimen was PBMCs from the stem cell graft donor, collected from the stem cell graft. The sequence derives from a human donor who donated a stem cell graft to a child with SCID. CDR3 coding DNA: TGTGCCAGCAGCTTACTAGGGTCGCATGAGCAGTTCTTC. Protein sequence: CASSLLGSHEQFF.